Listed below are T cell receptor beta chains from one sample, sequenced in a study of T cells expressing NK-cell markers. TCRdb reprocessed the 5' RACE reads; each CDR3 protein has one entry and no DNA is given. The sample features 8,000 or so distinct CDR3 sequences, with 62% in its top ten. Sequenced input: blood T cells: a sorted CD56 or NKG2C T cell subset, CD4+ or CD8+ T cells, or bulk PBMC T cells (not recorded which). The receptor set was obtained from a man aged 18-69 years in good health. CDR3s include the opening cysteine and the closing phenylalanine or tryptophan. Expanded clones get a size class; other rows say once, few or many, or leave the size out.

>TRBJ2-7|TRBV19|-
CASRKSLGVYEQYF
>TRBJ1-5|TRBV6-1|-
CASTLLPIGFRDGDQPQHF
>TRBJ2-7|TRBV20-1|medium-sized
CSADSLAGESYEQYF
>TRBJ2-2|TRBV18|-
CASSPPKNLNTGELFF
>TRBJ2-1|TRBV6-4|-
CASSELAEGNEQFF
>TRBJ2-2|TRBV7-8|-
CASKSGGANTGELFF
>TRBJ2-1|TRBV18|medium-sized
CASSKAARDNAEQFF
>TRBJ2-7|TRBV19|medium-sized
CASGRQGEWEEQYF
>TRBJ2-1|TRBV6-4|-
CATSGRDTGEQFF
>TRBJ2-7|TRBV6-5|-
CASSSSPESEQYF
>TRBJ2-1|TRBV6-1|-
CASSGVAGAPSSEQFF
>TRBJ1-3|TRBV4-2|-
CASSQDTEYSGNTIYF
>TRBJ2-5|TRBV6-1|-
CASSGDSQETQYF
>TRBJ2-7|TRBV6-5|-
CASSYGGRGVEQYF
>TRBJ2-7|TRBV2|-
CASSLMGVYEQYF
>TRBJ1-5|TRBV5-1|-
CASSSRSRGNQPQHF
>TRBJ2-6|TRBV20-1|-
CSARSQSQSSGANVLTF
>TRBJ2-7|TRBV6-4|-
CASSPGTGAEEQYF
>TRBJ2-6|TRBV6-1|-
CASSEDKGSGANVLTF
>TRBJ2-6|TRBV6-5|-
CASSYEVGSGANVLTF
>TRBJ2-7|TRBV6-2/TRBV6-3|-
CASTDSGAHSYEQYF
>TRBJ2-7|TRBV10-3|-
CAISNGAYEQYF
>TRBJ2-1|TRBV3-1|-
CASSPREASYNEQFF
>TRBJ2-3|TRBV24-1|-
CATRNSGEADTQYF
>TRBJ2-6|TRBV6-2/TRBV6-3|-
CASTAGNFGANVLTF
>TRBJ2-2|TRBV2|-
CASIPDTFTGELFF
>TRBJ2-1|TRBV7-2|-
CASSSSGQGSYNEQFF
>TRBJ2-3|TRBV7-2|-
CASSRGTASGTDTQYF
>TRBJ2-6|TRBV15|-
CATSSKGAGANVLTF
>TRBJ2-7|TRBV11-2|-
CASSPVRGAGGEQYF